This entry features one TCR beta chain sequence. Its antigen is not yet known. Base qualities are not recorded, but no much larger clone differs from it by a single base. Using the deep immunoSEQ assay, multiplex PCR amplified TCR CDR3 regions from genomic DNA. Extracted genomic DNA from each cell subset was spread evenly across all wells of several immunoSEQ 96-well plates, with each plate serving as a replicate. Each replicate PCR for sorted subsets received about 180 ng genomic DNA, equal to around 32,000 T cell genomes. Purified libraries were quantified with a Qubit 3.0 fluorometer, sized on a Bioanalyzer 2100, and re-quantified with the KAPA Library Quantification kit. Every immunoSEQ 96-well plate was sequenced on a dedicated single-read 150-cycle Illumina NextSeq 550 flow cell. The study's own analysis went as follows. Because only junctional sequences without quality scores were contained in the immunoSEQ output, filtering matching that applied to full-length reads could not be performed. To assign V/J genes and CDR3, sequences were annotated using PyIR, a Python wrapper for IgBLAST v1.9, with IMGT germline references. Reads were filtered out if the reads had weak V/J assignments (E-value above 1e-6), no CDR3, stop codons, out-of-frame junctions, or ambiguous translated residues. V3J clonotypes were defined by identical inferred V gene, J gene, and CDR3 amino acid sequence. Percentage overlap between repertoires was calculated by dividing the number of shared unique clonotypes by the size of the smaller repertoire. RTK rarefaction, the Chao1 estimator, and Recon v2.1 estimates of unobserved clonotypes were used to assess repertoire richness. OLGA was used to compute generation probabilities for all TCRbeta clonotypes that the gDNA method yielded from a few donors. TCRdb took this table from immuneACCESS and kept in-frame rearrangements with V and J called. Such tables lack part of the clones; where checked against another copy, unresolved V genes explain under half of the gap, and the rest is unexplained. The DNA gave D and trimming, while V, J and clone size come from that table. The sample includes some 2.1 million clones, with about 95% observed a single time. The ten biggest clones cover 0.85% to 1.2% of the sample.

V lost 0 bases and J lost 0 bases; the stretch between them is 10 bases long. From the cysteine through the phenylalanine, the CDR3 covers 15 amino acids. Only the CDR3 DNA is retained, 45 bases long and in frame from the first base. According to the germline V gene, CDR1 reads SGDLS and CDR2 reads YYNGEE. The sample is drawn from a study of shared clonotypes between healthy human individuals (dated by TCRdb to the early 2020s). Background for the entire study: The cohort included a few men and a couple of women between 18 and 49 years of age. For each donor, CD4 naive and CD4 memory were each run on three plates, CD8 naive on two plates, and CD8 memory on one plate. To estimate repertoire size and how much clonotype sharing occurs between individuals, the study deeply sequenced the blood TCR repertoires of several healthy adults. To increase sequencing depth and limit assay-specific biases, TCR repertoire library preparation and sequencing were carried out by different laboratories using diverse techniques. Leukapheresis yielded between about 0.94 and 8.9 billion PBMCs per donor. Results and caveats for the whole study, not just this receptor: Naive subsets generally had larger estimated clonotype richness than memory subsets did. The genetic and exposure-history diversity represented was limited by the small number of donors. Compared with non-shared clonotypes, the clonotypes found in all four sorted-subset donors had higher generation probabilities. When four donors were compared, the shared fraction of clonotypes was roughly 4.8% for naive CD4, about 4% for naive CD8, about 2.5% for memory CD4, and 0.4% for memory CD8. Rarefaction of sorted-subset datasets indicated incomplete sequencing despite the large sequencing depth. Sampling was limited to blood, and TCR repertoires in tissue likely differ from TCR repertoires in blood. Pairwise subsampling indicated that sequencing depth was expected to affect the degree of clonotype sharing among donors.

CD8 naive samples were obtained by positive selection for CCR7 among CD45RO-negative cells, yielding a CD45RA+CCR7+ population from which TemRA cells were excluded. The donors were healthy, HIV-negative adults with no recently reported acute infections or vaccinations. All donors were Caucasian adults living in Nashville, Tennessee, USA. Blood was collected by leukapheresis, and PBMCs were isolated by Ficoll-Histopaque density gradient centrifugation and then cryopreserved in liquid nitrogen vapor phase. Analytical flow cytometry was used to check the purity and quantity of each magnetically sorted T cell population. Each sorted fraction had its genomic DNA isolated and then quantified by UV absorbance on a Nanodrop 2000c.

This receptor chain uses TRBV9 and TRBJ2-7; no D gene can be assigned with confidence. The specimen was naive CD8+ T cells sorted from blood. The sample's cell subset or site label, in plain terms: CD45RA+CCR7+. The clonotype originates from a man younger than 35 in good health. The DNA sequence is given as TGTGCCAGCAGCGTAGGAGTAGACTTCTCCTACGAGCAGTACTTC. Translated, it gives CASSVGVDFSYEQYF.